This T cell receptor (beta chain) was sequenced during a study of control samples from healthy donors and cancer patients. Sequencing was performed with immunoSEQ multiplex PCR; in TCRdb, only in-frame clones are kept and a portion is missing. The sample carries approximately 230,000 clones, about 80% recorded once. CDR3 size: 11 residues. Germline CDR1 is SGHDT and CDR2 is YYEEEE. V was trimmed by 2 bases and J by 5 bases, leaving 2 bases between them. This chain links TRBV5-6 with TRBJ2-1, with D unclear. The receptor comes from a woman aged 60-75 years with lung cancer. The sample comprised PBMCs. This CDR3 is CASSFNNEQFF. CDR3 nucleotides: TGTGCCAGCAGCTTCAACAATGAGCAGTTCTTC.